This T cell receptor (beta chain) was obtained from a study of blood T cell repertoires in COVID-19. At the level of the study: In each case, the material was cDNA or gDNA derived from T cells, B-cell-depleted T cells, or PBMCs.

V lost 6 bases, J lost 5 bases, and 9 bases stayed unmatched. This CDR3 is built from 14 residues. Germline assignment: CDR1 PRHDT and CDR2 FYEKMQ (reference sequence). Per the original methods: Estimated nucleated cell counts came from reference gene primer amplification. Data came from immunoSEQ multiplex PCR; TCRdb stores just in-frame clones and leaves some out. V, J and clone size are taken as reported in that table, and D and trimming were inferred from the DNA itself. The data contain around 100,000 clones, about 90% of them singletons. Sequences were obtained from peripheral blood. The V call is TRBV13, the J call TRBJ2-7, with 8 bases aligning to TRBD1. The TCR originated in a woman in her 50s with COVID-19, enrolled during active disease. In DNA, the CDR3 is TGTGCCAGCAGTCACCGACAGGGGACAAACGAGCAGTACTTC. Protein sequence: CASSHRQGTNEQYF.